One and the same sample provided the 14 T cell receptor beta chains below, sequenced in a study of STAT5B mutations in CD4+ large granular lymphocyte leukemia. Sequencing was performed with immunoSEQ multiplex PCR; in TCRdb, only in-frame clones are kept and a portion is missing. The sample records tens of thousands of clones, roughly two thirds being singletons. Sequencing input: CD4+ T cells from blood buffy coats. Every receptor here comes from a human donor in good health.

The chain employs TRBV10-2 and TRBJ1-1; the match to TRBD1 covers 10 bases. CDR1 and CDR2 from the germline V gene are WSHSY and SAAADI. This CDR3 has 15 residues. Trimming removed 7 bases from V and 2 bases from J; junction bases left unmatched: 7. CDR3 sequence (DNA): TGCGCCAGCACCGGACAGGGGGTGGTTAACACTGAAGCTTTCTTT. Translating gives CASTGQGVVNTEAFF.

The V call is TRBV6-5, the J call TRBJ1-3; D call uncertain. V shed 9 bases and J shed 0 bases, with 12 bases lying between them. This CDR3 is 14 amino acids long. Germline CDR1 MNHEY, CDR2 SVGAGI. The CDR3 DNA reads TGTGCCAGTGGAGAGTCAAGCTCTGGAAACACCATATATTTT. Amino acid sequence: CASGESSSGNTIYF.

The chain couples TRBV4-1 to TRBJ1-4; D gene uncertain. With 4 bases removed from V and 7 bases from J, the gap between germline ends came to 7 bases. The germline CDR1 and CDR2 sequences are MGHRA and YSYEKL. This CDR3 has 12 residues. The CDR3 nucleotides are TGCGCCAGCAGCCCACCGGTTGAAAAACTGTTTTTT. It specifies CASSPPVEKLFF.

This clone was picked up a small number of times. Other nucleotide sequences in the sample specify the same CDR3. J is TRBJ1-3 and V is TRBV10-3; unclear D gene. Germline V gives CDR1 ENHRY, CDR2 SYGVKD. There are 13 residues in the CDR3. V gave up 6 bases and J gave up 0 bases, with 6 bases separating them. The CDR3 nucleotides read TGTGCCATCAGGGAGAGCTCTGGAAACACCATATATTTT. Translation gives CAIRESSGNTIYF.

This clone was counted a few times. This rearrangement joins TRBV7-6 to TRBJ1-1, with 8 bases identical to TRBD1. Germline CDR1 and CDR2: SGHVS and FNYEAQ. V lost 0 bases to trimming and J lost 3 bases; unmatched junction nucleotides: 6. The CDR3 is made up of 16 amino acids. CDR3 residues: CASSLAGQGADTEAFF. The CDR3 bases are TGTGCCAGCAGCTTAGCGGGGCAGGGGGCGGACACTGAAGCTTTCTTT.

This clone is a singleton in its sample. The chain has TRBV10-3 and TRBJ2-5, with D tentatively TRBD2 (6 bases). V was clipped by 6 bases and J by 5 bases, with 19 bases between them. This CDR3 has 15 amino acids. Looked up from germline, CDR1 is ENHRY and CDR2 is SYGVKD. This CDR3 reads CAISEPAVRGETQYF. The CDR3 DNA reads as TGTGCCATCAGCGAACCGGCAGTCCGGGGGGAGACCCAGTACTTC.

This sequence joins TRBV5-8 and TRBJ2-7, with D possibly TRBD1 on 6 matching bases. Trimming shortened V by 3 bases and J by 4 bases, and 17 bases separated the two germline ends. CDR3 length equals 15 residues. CDR1 SGHTS and CDR2 YDEGEE come from the germline V gene. CDR3 bases: TGTGCCAGCAGCTGGGGGCGTCTTTTTAGTTACGAGCAGTACTTC. As protein: CASSWGRLFSYEQYF. The variable domain in full, with the rest retrieved from reference TRBV5-8 and TRBJ2-7, is EAGVTQSPTHLIKTRGQQATLRCSPISGHTSVYWYQQALGLGLQFLLWYDEGEERNRGNFPPRFSGRQFPNYSSELNVNALELEDSALYLCASSWGRLFSYEQYFGPGTRLTVT.

The rearrangement uses TRBV2 and TRBJ2-2; 7 nucleotides align to TRBD2. The CDR3 has 14 residues. The germline V gene encodes CDR1 SNHLY and CDR2 FYNNEI. Losses at the gene ends were 3 bases for V and 7 bases for J; bases not matched to a gene: 5. The CDR3 sequence is CASSDWGGHGELFF. CDR3 DNA: TGTGCCAGCAGTGATTGGGGAGGGCACGGGGAGCTGTTTTTT.

The V gene is TRBV9, the J gene TRBJ2-1; 7 positions match TRBD2. Germline assignment: CDR1 SGDLS and CDR2 YYNGEE. The CDR3 loop spans 15 amino acids. V was pared by 2 bases and J by 2 bases, with 4 bases of the junction left unmatched. The CDR3, as DNA: TGTGCCAGCAGCGTCGGGGGGTCTACCTACAATGAGCAGTTCTTC. Translated: CASSVGGSTYNEQFF.

The chain employs TRBV19 and TRBJ2-1; TRBD1 matches 7 bases. The V gene's germline CDR1 is LNHDA and CDR2 SQIVND (reference sequence). This CDR3 region has 13 residues. The V segment lost 6 bases and the J segment 5 bases; nucleotides outside the gene matches: 4. This CDR3 is CASSRDRNNEQFF. CDR3 coding DNA: TGTGCCAGTAGCCGGGACAGAAACAATGAGCAGTTCTTC.

The J gene is TRBJ1-4, the V gene TRBV6-6; D is possibly TRBD1 (5 bases). This CDR3 has 15 amino acids. Trimming shortened V by 6 bases and J by 2 bases, and 13 bases separated the two germline ends. Germline CDR1 reads MNHNY; CDR2 reads SVGAGI (reference sequence). The CDR3 region has the DNA TGTGCCAGCAGGGGGCGGAGGGAGACTAATGAAAAACTGTTTTTT. It yields the protein CASRGRRETNEKLFF.

The chain links TRBV19 to TRBJ1-5; tentative D call: TRBD1 (5 bases). This CDR3 has 14 residues. Trimming left V 4 bases short and J 3 bases short, with 10 bases between. Per the germline V gene, CDR1 is LNHDA and CDR2 is SQIVND (reference sequence). The CDR3 DNA sequence: TGTGCCAGTAGTACTTCAGGGAACAATCAGCCCCAGCATTTT. Protein sequence: CASSTSGNNQPQHF.

V and J are TRBV29-1 and TRBJ2-2; TRBD1 matches at 7 bases. The CDR3 length is 11 residues. The V gene end was trimmed by 7 bases and the J gene end by 7 bases; junction bases not matched to a gene: 3. From germline, CDR1 is SQVTM and CDR2 ANQGSEA. The CDR3 DNA sequence: TGCAGCGGCCGGACAGGCGGGGAGCTGTTTTTT. This encodes CSGRTGGELFF.

This clone was found a few times. The V gene is TRBV18, the J gene TRBJ2-7; possibly TRBD1 for D (5 bases). CDR1 is KGHSH and CDR2 is LQKENI in the germline V gene. This CDR3 has 16 residues. Trimming shortened V by 4 bases and J by 2 bases, and 18 bases separated the two germline ends. DNA for the CDR3: TGTGCCAGCTCACTGACAGCTCAAATTGGGCCCTACGAGCAGTACTTC. Translation gives CASSLTAQIGPYEQYF.